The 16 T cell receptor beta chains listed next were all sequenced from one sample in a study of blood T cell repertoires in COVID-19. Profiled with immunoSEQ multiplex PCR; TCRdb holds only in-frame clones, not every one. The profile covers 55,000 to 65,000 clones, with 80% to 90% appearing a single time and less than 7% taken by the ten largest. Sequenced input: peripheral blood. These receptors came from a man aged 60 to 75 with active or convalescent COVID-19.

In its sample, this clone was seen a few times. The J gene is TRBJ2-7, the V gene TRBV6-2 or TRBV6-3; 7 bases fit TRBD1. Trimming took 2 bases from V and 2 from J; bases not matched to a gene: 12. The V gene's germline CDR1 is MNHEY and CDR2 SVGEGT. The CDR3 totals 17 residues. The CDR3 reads CASSYLSGQERPYEQYF. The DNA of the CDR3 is TGTGCCAGCAGTTACCTCTCCGGACAGGAAAGACCCTACGAGCAGTACTTC.

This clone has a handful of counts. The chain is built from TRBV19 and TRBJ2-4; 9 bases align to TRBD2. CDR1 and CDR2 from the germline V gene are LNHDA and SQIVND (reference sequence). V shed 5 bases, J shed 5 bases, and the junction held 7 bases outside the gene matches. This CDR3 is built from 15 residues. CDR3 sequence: CASSPASGIQNIQYF. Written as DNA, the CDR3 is TGTGCCAGTAGTCCGGCTAGCGGGATCCAAAACATTCAGTACTTC. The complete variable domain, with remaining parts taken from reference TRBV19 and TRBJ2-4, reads DGGITQSPKYLFRKEGQNVTLSCEQNLNHDAMYWYRQDPGQGLRLIYYSQIVNDFQKGDIAEGYSVSREKKESFPLTVTSAQKNPTAFYLCASSPASGIQNIQYFGAGTRLSVL.

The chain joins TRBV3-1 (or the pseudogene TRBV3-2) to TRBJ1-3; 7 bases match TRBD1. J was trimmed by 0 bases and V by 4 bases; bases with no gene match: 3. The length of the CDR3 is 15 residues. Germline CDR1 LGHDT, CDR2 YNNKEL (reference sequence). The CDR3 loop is CASSLNRGSGNTIYF. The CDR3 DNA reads TGTGCCAGCAGCCTCAACAGGGGCTCTGGAAACACCATATATTTT.

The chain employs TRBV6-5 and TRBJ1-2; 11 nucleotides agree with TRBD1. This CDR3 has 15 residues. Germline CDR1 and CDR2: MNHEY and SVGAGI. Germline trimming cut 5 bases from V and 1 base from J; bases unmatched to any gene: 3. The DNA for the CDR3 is TGTGCCAGCAGTCGGGACAGGGGGATTAACTATGGCTACACCTTC. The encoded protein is CASSRDRGINYGYTF.

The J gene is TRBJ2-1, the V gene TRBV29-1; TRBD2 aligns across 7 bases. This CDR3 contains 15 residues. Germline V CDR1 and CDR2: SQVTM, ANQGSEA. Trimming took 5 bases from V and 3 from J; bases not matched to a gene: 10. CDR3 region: CSVFPWGGVYNEQFF. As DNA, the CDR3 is TGCAGCGTTTTTCCTTGGGGGGGAGTCTACAATGAGCAGTTCTTC.

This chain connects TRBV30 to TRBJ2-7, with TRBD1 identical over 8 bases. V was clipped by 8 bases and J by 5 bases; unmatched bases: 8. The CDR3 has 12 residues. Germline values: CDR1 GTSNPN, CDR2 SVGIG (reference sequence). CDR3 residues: CALTDRVNEQYF. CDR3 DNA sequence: TGTGCCCTAACGGACAGGGTCAACGAGCAGTACTTC. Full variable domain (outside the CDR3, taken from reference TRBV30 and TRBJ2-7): SQTIHQWPATLVQPVGSPLSLECTVEGTSNPNLYWYRQAAGRGLQLLFYSVGIGQISSEVPQNLSASRPQDRQFILSSKKLLLSDSGFYLCALTDRVNEQYFGPGTRLTVT.

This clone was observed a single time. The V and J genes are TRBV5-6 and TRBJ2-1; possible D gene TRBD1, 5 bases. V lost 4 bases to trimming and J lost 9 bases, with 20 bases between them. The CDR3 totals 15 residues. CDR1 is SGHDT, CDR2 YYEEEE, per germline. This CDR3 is CASSPWLGTGFEQFF. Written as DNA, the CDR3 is TGTGCCAGCAGCCCCTGGCTGGGCACAGGTTTTGAGCAGTTCTTC.

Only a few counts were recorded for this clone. This CDR3 is CASSPQGAISYNEQFF. The CDR3 DNA reads TGTGCCAGCAGCCCTCAGGGGGCCATCTCCTACAATGAGCAGTTCTTC. This chain joins TRBV7-3 and TRBJ2-1; 8 nucleotides agree with TRBD1. CDR3 length: 16 residues. CDR1 SGHTA and CDR2 FQGTGA come from the germline V gene. The J segment lost 0 bases and the V segment lost 5 bases, leaving 6 bases of the junction unmatched.

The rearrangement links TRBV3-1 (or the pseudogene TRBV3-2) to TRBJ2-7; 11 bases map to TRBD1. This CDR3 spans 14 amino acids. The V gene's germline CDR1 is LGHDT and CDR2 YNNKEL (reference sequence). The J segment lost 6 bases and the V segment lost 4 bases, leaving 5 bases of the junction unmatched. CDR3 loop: CASSLWDRGSEQYF. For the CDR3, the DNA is TGTGCCAGCAGCCTCTGGGACAGGGGGAGCGAGCAGTACTTC.

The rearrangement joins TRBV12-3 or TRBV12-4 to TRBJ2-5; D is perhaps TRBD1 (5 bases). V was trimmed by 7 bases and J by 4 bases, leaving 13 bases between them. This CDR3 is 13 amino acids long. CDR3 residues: CASTTTVGETQYF. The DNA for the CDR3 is TGTGCCAGCACCACGACAGTCGGAGAGACCCAGTACTTC.

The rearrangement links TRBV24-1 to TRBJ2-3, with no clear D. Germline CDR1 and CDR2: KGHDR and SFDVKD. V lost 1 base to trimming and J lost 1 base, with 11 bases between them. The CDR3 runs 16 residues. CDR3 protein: CATSDLSASGTDTQYF. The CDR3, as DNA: TGTGCCACCAGTGATTTATCCGCGTCGGGCACAGATACGCAGTATTTT.

The CDR3 nucleotides are TGTGCCACCCATTCGCGGTCGAGAATCACAGATACGCAGTATTTT. It is translated as CATHSRSRITDTQYF. J is TRBJ2-3 and V is TRBV21-1; no check of the table's D call, TRBD2, against the DNA was made. TRBV21-1 is a recognized pseudogene. This CDR3 has 15 amino acids.

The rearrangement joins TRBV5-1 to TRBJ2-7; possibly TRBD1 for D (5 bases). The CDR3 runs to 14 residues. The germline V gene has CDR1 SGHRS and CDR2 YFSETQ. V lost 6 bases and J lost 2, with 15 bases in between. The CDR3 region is CASNGQIAPYEQYF. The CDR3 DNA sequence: TGCGCCAGCAATGGACAAATAGCCCCCTACGAGCAGTACTTC.

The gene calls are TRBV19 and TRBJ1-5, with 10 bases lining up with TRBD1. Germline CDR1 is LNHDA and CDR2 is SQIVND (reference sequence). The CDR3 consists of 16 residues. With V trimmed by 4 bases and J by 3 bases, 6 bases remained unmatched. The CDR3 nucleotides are TGTGCCAGTAGTAGACTGGACAGGGGGAACAATCAGCCCCAGCATTTT. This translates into CASSRLDRGNNQPQHF. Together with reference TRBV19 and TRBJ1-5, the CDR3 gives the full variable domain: DGGITQSPKYLFRKEGQNVTLSCEQNLNHDAMYWYRQDPGQGLRLIYYSQIVNDFQKGDIAEGYSVSREKKESFPLTVTSAQKNPTAFYLCASSRLDRGNNQPQHFGDGTRLSIL.

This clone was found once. CDR3 sequence (DNA): TGTGCCAGCAGCCAAGATCGGCCTGGGGGGGGAGATACGCAGTATTTT. Amino acid sequence: CASSQDRPGGGDTQYF. The chain joins TRBV3-1 (or the pseudogene TRBV3-2) to TRBJ2-3, with 7 bases identical to TRBD2. Looked up from germline, CDR1 is LGHDT and CDR2 is YNNKEL (reference sequence). J was trimmed by 5 bases and V by 0 bases; bases with no gene match: 8. The CDR3 contains 16 residues.

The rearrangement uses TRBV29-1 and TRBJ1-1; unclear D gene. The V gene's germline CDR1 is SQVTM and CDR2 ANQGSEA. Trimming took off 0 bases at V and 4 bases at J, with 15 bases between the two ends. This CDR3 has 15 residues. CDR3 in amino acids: CSVEDQEGLGTEAFF. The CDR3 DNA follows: TGCAGCGTTGAAGATCAAGAGGGTTTGGGCACTGAAGCTTTCTTT.